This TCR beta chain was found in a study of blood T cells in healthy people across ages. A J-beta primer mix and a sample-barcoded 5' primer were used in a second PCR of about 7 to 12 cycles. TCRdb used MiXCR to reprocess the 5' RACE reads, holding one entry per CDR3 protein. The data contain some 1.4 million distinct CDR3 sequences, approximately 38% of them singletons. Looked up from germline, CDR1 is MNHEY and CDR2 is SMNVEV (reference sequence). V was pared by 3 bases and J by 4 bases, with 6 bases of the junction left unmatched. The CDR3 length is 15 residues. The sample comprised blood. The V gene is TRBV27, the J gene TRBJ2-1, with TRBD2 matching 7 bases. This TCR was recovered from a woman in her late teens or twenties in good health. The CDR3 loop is CASSFGGFLYNEQFF. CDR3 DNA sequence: TGTGCCAGCAGTTTCGGGGGGTTCTTATACAATGAGCAGTTCTTC.